Listed here are 2 T cell receptor beta chains from one sample, sequenced in a study of T cells in women clearing cervical HPV infection. The table came from immunoSEQ multiplex PCR; TCRdb's copy has only in-frame clones and leaves some out. The sample holds tens of thousands of clones. Material for sequencing was blood buffy coat. These receptor sequences come from a woman between 18 and 69 years old with a cervical HPV16 infection that either progressed to CIN3+ or cleared (not recorded which).

As to this clone: The read ends 3 residues shy of where the CDR3 ends; the end is completed using the germline J gene. The rearrangement links TRBV5-5 to TRBJ1-2; 7 bases are shared with TRBD1. Trimming at V came to 5 bases and at J to 4 bases, leaving 11 bases not matched to a gene. The CDR3 is 15 residues long. Germline lookup yields CDR1 SGHKS and CDR2 YYEKEE (reference sequence). The part of the CDR3 DNA that was read is TGTGCCAGCAGACCTACAGGGGAGGACGGCTATGGC. Protein product: CASRPTGEDGYG. The whole CDR3 reads CASRPTGEDGYGYTF.

A word on this clone: The read ends 3 residues before the CDR3 terminus; that terminus is restored from the germline J gene. The chain recombines TRBV14 with TRBJ2-7; tentatively, D is TRBD2 (6 bases). Germline CDR1 is SGHDN and CDR2 is FVKESK. The V and J ends lost 5 bases and 1 base respectively, with 15 bases between them. The length of the CDR3 is 15 residues. The CDR3 region is CASSAPGLLSYEQYF. The CDR3 bases that were read are TGTGCCAGCAGCGCACCGGGACTCCTTTCCTACGAG.